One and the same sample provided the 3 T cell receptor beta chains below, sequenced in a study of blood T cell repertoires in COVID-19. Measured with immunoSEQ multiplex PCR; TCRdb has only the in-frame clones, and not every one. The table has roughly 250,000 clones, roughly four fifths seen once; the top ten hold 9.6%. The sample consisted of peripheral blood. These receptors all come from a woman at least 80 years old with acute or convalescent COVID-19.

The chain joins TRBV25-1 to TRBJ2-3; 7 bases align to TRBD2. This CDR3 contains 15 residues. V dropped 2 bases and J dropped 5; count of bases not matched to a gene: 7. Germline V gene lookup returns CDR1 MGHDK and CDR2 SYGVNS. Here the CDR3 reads CASSETSWGGDTQYF. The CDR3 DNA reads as TGTGCCAGCAGTGAAACCTCGTGGGGGGGAGATACGCAGTATTTT.

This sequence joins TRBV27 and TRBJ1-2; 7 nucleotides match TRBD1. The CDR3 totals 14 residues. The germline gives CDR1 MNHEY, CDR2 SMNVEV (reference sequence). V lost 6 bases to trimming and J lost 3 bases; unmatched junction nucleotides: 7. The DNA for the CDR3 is TGTGCCAGCAGATCCATCGGGACAGACTATGGCTACACCTTC. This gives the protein CASRSIGTDYGYTF.

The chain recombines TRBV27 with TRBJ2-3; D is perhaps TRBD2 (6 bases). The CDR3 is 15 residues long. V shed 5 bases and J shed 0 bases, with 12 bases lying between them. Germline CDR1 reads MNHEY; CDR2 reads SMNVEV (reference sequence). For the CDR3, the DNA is TGTGCCAGCAGTACCCCAAGCGGGAGCACAGATACGCAGTATTTT. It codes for CASSTPSGSTDTQYF.